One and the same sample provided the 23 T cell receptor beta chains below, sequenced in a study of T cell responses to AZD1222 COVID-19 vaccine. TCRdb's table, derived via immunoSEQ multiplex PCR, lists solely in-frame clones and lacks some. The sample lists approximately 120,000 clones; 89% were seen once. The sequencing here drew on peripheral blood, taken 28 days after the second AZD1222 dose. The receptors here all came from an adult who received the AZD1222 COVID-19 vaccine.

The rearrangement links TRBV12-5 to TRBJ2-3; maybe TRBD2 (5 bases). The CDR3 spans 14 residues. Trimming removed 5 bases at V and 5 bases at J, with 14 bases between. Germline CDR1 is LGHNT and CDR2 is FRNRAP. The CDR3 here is CASGLGTAGDTQYF. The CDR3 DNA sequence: TGTGCTAGTGGTCTAGGAACGGCGGGAGATACGCAGTATTTT.

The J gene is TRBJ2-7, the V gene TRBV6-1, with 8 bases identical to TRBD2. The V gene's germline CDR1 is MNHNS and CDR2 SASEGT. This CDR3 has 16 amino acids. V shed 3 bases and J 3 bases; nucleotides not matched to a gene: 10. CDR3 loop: CASSEEISGIYYEQYF. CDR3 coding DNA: TGTGCCAGCAGTGAGGAAATTAGCGGGATTTACTACGAGCAGTACTTC.

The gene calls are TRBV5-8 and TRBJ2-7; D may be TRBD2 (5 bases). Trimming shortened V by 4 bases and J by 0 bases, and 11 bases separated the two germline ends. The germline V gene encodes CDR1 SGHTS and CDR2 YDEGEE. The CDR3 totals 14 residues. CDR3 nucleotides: TGTGCCAGCAGCCCCGGCACTAGCTCCTACGAGCAGTACTTC. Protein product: CASSPGTSSYEQYF.

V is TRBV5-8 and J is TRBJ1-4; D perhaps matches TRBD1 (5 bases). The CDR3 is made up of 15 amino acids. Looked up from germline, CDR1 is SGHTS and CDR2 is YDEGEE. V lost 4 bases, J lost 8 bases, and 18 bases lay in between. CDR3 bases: TGTGCCAGCAGCCGCTCCCAGGGTACCTTAGAAAAACTGTTTTTT. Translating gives CASSRSQGTLEKLFF.

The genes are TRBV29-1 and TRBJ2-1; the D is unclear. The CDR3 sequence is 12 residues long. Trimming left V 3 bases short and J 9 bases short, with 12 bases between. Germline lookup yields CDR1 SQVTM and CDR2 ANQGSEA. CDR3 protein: CSVDPARAEQFF. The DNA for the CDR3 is TGCAGCGTTGACCCGGCTCGGGCTGAGCAGTTCTTC.

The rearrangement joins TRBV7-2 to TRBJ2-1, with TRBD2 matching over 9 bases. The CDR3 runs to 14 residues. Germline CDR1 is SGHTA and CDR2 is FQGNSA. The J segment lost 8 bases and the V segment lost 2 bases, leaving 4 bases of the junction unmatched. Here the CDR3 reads CASSLLAGIYEQFF. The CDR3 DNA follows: TGTGCCAGCAGCTTACTAGCGGGGATTTATGAGCAGTTCTTC.

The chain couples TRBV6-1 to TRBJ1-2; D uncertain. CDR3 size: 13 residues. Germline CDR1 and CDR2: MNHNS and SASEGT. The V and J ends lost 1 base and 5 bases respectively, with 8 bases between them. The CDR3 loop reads CASSEGQFYGYTF. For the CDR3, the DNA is TGTGCCAGCAGTGAAGGCCAGTTTTATGGCTACACCTTC.

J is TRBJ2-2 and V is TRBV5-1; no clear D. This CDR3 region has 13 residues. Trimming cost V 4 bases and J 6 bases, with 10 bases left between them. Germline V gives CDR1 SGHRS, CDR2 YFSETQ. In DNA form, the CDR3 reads TGCGCCAGCAGCCCCCCGGGCCCCGGGGAGCTGTTTTTT. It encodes CASSPPGPGELFF.

CDR3 region: CASSQRGAGNEKLFF. DNA for the CDR3: TGTGCCAGCAGCCAAAGGGGTGCGGGTAATGAAAAACTGTTTTTT. This chain connects TRBV3-1 (or the pseudogene TRBV3-2) to TRBJ1-4; D possibly corresponds to TRBD1 (5 bases). Germline lookup yields CDR1 LGHDT and CDR2 YNNKEL (reference sequence). The CDR3 length is 15 residues. Trimming cost V 2 bases and J 4 bases, with 11 bases left between them.

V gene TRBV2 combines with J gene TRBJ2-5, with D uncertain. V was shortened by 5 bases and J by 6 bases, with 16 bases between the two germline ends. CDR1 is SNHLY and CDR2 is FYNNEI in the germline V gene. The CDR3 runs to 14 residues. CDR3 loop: CASSRALIWKTQYF. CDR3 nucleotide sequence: TGTGCCAGCAGTCGGGCCTTGATATGGAAGACCCAGTACTTC.

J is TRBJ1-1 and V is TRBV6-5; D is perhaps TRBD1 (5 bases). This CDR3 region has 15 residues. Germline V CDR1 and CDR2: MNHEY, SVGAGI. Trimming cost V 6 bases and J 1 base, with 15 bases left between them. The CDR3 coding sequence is TGTGCCAGCAGCCAAATCAGGGCCTCGAACACTGAAGCTTTCTTT. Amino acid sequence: CASSQIRASNTEAFF.

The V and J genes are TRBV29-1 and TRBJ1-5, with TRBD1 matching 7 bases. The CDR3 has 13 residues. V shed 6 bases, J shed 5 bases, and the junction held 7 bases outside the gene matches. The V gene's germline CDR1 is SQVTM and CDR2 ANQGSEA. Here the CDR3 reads CSVGRGGDQPQHF. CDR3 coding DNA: TGCAGCGTCGGCAGGGGGGGAGATCAGCCCCAGCATTTT.

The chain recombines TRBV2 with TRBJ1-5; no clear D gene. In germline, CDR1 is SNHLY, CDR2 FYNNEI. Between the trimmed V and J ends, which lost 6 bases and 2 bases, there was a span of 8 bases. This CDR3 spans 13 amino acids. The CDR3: CASRTGGNQPQHF. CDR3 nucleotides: TGTGCCAGCAGAACTGGGGGCAATCAGCCCCAGCATTTT.

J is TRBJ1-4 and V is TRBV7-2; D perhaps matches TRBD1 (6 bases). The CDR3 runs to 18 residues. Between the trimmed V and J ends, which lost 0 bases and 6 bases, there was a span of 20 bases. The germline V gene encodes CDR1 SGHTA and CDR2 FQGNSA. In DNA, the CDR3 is TGTGCCAGCAGCTTAGCGCCCAGGGGTCCACCGACCGATGAAAAACTGTTTTTT. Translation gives CASSLAPRGPPTDEKLFF.

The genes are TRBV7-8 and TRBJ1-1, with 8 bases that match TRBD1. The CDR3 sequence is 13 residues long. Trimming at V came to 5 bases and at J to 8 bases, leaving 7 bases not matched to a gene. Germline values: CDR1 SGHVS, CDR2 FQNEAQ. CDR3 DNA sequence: TGTGCCAGCAGCGAGCAGGGGGCGATGGAAGCTTTCTTT. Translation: CASSEQGAMEAFF.

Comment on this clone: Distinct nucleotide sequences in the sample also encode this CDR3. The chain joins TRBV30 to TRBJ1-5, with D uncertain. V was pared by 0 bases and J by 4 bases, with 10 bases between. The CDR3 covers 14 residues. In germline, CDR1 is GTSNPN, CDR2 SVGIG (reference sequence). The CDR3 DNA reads TGTGCCTGGAGTGTGGTAGGCCGAAATCAGCCCCAGCATTTT. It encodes CAWSVVGRNQPQHF. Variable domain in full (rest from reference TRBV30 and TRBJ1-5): SQTIHQWPATLVQPVGSPLSLECTVEGTSNPNLYWYRQAAGRGLQLLFYSVGIGQISSEVPQNLSASRPQDRQFILSSKKLLLSDSGFYLCAWSVVGRNQPQHFGDGTRLSIL.

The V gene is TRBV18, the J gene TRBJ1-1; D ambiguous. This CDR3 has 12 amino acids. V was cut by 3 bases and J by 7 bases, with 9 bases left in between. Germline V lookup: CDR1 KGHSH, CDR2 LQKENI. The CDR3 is CASSPSAVEAFF. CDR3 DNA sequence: TGTGCCAGCTCACCCTCGGCCGTTGAAGCTTTCTTT.

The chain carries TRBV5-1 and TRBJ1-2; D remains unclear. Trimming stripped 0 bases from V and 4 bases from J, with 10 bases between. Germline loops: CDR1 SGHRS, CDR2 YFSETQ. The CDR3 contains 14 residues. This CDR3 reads CASSLAQTVYGYTF. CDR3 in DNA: TGCGCCAGCAGCTTGGCCCAAACAGTCTATGGCTACACCTTC.

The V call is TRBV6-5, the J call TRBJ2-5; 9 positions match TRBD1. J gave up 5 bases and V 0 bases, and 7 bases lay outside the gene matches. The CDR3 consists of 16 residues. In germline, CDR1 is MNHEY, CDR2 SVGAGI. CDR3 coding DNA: TGTGCCAGCAGTTACTCCTTCACAGGGGGCGCGGAGACCCAGTACTTC. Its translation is CASSYSFTGGAETQYF.

The CDR3 bases are TGTGCCAGCAGCTTCCGCGACAGGGGAGAAAAACTGTTTTTT. Translating it yields CASSFRDRGEKLFF. The V gene is TRBV7-8, the J gene TRBJ1-4; 8 bases match TRBD1. Trimming cost V 3 bases and J 8 bases; bases outside gene matches: 5. The CDR3 covers 14 residues. In germline, CDR1 is SGHVS, CDR2 FQNEAQ.

CDR3 nucleotides: TGTGCCACCAGCAGAGATCCTAACAGGGGAAATCAGCCCCAGCATTTT. It translates to CATSRDPNRGNQPQHF. This chain links TRBV15 with TRBJ1-5; 7 nucleotides agree with TRBD1. Germline V CDR1 and CDR2: LNHNV, YYDKDF (reference sequence). The CDR3 length is 16 residues. With 0 bases clipped from V and 4 bases from J, the junction kept 6 bases outside the gene matches.

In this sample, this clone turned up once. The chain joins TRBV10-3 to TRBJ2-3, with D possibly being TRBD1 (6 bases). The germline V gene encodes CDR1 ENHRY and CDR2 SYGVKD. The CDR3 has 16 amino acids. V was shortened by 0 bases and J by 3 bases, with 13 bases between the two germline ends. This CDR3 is CAISESTRGGTDTQYF. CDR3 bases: TGTGCCATCAGTGAGTCGACCAGGGGCGGTACAGATACGCAGTATTTT.

In nucleotides, the CDR3 is TGTGCCAGCAGCTTAGTCGCGGAGGATGAGCAGTTCTTC. Its translation: CASSLVAEDEQFF. V is TRBV7-2 and J is TRBJ2-1; D might be TRBD2 (5 bases). The CDR3 has 13 amino acids. Germline V lookup: CDR1 SGHTA, CDR2 FQGNSA. Trimming took off 1 base at V and 8 bases at J, with 9 bases between the two ends. The full variable domain, completed using reference TRBV7-2 and TRBJ2-1, is GAGVSQSPSNKVTEKGKDVELRCDPISGHTALYWYRQSLGQGLEFLIYFQGNSAPDKSGLPSDRFSAERTGGSVSTLTIQRTQQEDSAVYLCASSLVAEDEQFFGPGTRLTVL.